These 3 T cell receptor beta chains originate from one sample sequenced in a study of chemoradiotherapy in HPV16-positive cancers. Repertoires were generated with immunoSEQ multiplex PCR, while TCRdb's copy carries only in-frame clones and drops some. The sample yields around 13,000 clones, approximately 89% seen once. The source material was blood, sampled from a patient who underwent chemoradiotherapy. The source of these receptors is a human donor with HPV-associated anogenital cancer.

This rearrangement joins TRBV2 to TRBJ1-6; possibly TRBD1 for D (6 bases). The CDR3 has 15 amino acids. V was pared by 2 bases and J by 2 bases, with 7 bases between. The germline gives CDR1 SNHLY, CDR2 FYNNEI. The CDR3 coding sequence is TGTGCCAGCAGTGAAACAGGGACCTATAATTCACCCCTCCACTTT. Protein product: CASSETGTYNSPLHF.

The chain is built from TRBV4-3 and TRBJ2-5; 10 nucleotides agree with TRBD1. Germline V gene sequence: CDR1 LGHNA, CDR2 YSLEER. The CDR3 is made up of 18 amino acids. With 0 bases clipped from V and 4 bases from J, the junction kept 11 bases outside the gene matches. CDR3 DNA sequence: TGCGCCAGCAGCCAAGATCGGAGGGGGACAGGGGTGCGAGAGACCCAGTACTTC. Translated, it gives CASSQDRRGTGVRETQYF.

This chain uses TRBV19 with TRBJ1-5; D remains unclear. This CDR3 spans 12 amino acids. CDR1 is LNHDA, CDR2 SQIVND, per germline (reference sequence). The ends were cut back, 5 bases at V and 7 bases at J, with 9 bases in the middle. This chain's CDR3 is CASSPVLQPQHF. The CDR3 DNA sequence: TGTGCCAGTAGTCCCGTGCTACAGCCCCAGCATTTT.